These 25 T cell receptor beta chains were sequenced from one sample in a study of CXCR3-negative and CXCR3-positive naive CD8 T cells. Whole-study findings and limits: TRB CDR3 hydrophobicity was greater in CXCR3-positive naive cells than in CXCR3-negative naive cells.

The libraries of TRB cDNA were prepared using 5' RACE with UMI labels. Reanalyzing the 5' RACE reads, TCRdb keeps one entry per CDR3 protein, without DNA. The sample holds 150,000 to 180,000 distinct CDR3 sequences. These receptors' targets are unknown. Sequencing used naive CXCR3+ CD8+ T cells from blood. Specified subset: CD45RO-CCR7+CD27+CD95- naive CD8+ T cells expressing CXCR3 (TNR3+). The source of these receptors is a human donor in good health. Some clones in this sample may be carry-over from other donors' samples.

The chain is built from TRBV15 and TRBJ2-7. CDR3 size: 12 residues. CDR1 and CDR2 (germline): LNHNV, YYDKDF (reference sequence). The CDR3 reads CATSAETYEQYF.

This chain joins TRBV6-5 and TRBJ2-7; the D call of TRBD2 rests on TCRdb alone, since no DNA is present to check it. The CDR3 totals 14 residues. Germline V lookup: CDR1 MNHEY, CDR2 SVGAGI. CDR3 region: CASSGSTSRYEQYF.

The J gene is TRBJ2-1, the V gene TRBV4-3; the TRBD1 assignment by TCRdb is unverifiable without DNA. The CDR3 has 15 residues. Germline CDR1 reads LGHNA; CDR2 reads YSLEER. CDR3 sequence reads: CASSQEGRVINEQFF.

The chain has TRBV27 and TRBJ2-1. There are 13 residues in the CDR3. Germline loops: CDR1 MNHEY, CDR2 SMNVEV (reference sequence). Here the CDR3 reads CASSSLPDNEQFF.

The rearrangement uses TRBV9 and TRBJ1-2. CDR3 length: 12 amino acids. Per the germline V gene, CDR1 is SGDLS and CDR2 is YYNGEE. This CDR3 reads CASSVSVYGYTF.

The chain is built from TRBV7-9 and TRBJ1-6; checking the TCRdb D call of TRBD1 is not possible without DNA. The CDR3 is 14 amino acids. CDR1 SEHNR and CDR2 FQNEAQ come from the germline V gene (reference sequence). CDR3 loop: CASSTRAYNSPLHF.

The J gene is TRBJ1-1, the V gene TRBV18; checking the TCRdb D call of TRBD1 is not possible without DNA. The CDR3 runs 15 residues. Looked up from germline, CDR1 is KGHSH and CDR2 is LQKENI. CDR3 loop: CASSPEGDWDTEAFF. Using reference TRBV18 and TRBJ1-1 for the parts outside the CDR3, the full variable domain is NAGVMQNPRHLVRRRGQEARLRCSPMKGHSHVYWYRQLPEEGLKFMVYLQKENIIDESGMPKERFSAEFPKEGPSILRIQQVVRGDSAAYFCASSPEGDWDTEAFFGQGTRLTVV.

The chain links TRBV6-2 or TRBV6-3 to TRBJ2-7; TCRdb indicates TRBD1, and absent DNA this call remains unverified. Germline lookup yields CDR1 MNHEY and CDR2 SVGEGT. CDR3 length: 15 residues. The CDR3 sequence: CASSFVRTVGNEQYF.

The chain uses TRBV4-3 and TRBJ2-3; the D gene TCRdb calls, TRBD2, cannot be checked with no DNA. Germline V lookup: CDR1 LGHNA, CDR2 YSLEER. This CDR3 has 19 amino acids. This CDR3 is CASSLGLAGEPPGTDTQYF.

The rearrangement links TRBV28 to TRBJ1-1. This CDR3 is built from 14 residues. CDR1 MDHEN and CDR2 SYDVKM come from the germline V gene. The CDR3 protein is CASSLVLKNTEAFF.

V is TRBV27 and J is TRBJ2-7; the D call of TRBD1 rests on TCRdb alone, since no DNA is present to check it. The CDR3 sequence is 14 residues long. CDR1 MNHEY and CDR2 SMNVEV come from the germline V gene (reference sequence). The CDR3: CASSTRQKSYEQYF.

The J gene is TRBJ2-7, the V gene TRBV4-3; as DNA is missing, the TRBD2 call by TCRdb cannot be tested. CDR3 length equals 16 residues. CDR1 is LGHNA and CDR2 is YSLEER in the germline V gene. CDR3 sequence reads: CASSQDRGGGSYEQYF.

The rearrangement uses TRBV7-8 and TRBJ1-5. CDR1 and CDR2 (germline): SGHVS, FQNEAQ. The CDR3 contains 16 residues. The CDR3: CASSSLAGQGISPQHF.

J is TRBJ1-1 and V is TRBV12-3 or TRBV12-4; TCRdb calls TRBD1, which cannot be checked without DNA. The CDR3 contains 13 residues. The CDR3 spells CASSPQGVGEAFF.

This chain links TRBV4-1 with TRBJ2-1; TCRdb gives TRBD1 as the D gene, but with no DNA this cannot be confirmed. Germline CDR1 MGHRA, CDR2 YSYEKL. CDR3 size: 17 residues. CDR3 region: CASSGETGSLHYNEQFF.

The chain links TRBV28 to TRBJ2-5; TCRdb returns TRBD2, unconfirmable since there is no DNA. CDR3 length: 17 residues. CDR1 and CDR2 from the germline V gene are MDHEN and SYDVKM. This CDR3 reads CASSWASGGLGIKTQYF.

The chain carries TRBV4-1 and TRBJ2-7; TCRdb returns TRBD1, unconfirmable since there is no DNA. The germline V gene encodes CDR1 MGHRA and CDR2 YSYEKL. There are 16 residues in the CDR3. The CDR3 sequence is CASSHPDRARDYEQYF.

The CDR3 sequence: CASTSVANEQFF. This chain uses TRBV27 with TRBJ2-1. CDR1 is MNHEY, CDR2 SMNVEV, per germline (reference sequence). This CDR3 has 12 residues.

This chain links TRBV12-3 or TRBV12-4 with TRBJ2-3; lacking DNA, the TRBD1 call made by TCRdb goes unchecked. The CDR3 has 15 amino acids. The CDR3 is CASNNPDRGGDTQYF.

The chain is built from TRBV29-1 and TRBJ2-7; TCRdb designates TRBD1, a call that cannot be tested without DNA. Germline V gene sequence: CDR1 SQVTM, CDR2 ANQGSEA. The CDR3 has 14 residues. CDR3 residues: CSVHVGQGWGEQYF.

CDR3 residues: CASSKESGRQTQYF. The chain joins TRBV21-1 to TRBJ2-5; the TRBD2 assignment by TCRdb is unverifiable without DNA. TRBV21-1 is a documented pseudogene. CDR3 length: 14 residues.

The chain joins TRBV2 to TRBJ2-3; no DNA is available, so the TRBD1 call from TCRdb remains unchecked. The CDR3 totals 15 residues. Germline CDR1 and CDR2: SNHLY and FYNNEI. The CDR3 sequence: CASSYTGSATDTQYF.

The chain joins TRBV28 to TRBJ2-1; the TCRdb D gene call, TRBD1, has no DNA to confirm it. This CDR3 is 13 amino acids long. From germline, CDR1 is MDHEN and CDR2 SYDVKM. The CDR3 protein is CASVDRGLDEQFF.

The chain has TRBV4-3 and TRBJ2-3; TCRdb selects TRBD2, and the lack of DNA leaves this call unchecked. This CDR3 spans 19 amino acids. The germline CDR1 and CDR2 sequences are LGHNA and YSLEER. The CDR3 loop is CASSQGLAGGLMNTDTQYF.

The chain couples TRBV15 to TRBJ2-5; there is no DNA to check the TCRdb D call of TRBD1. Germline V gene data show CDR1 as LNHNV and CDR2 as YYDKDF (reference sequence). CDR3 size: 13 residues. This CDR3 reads CATRRTGEETQYF.